Listed below are T cell receptor beta chains from one sample, sequenced in a study of blood T cell repertoires in COVID-19. The data were produced by immunoSEQ multiplex PCR, yet TCRdb's version contains in-frame clones alone and is incomplete. Of roughly 61,000 clones listed, around 90% were seen once; the top ten hold approximately 2.1%. Specimen: peripheral blood. Receptor source: a man between 60 and 75 years old with acute or convalescent COVID-19. CDR3s include the opening cysteine and the closing phenylalanine or tryptophan. The order of the fields is J gene, V gene, CDR3 protein.

J: TRBJ2-2; V: TRBV7-2; CDR3: CASRQTSATGELFF
J: TRBJ1-4; V: TRBV24-1; CDR3: CATSPGDLSEKLFF
J: TRBJ2-7; V: TRBV30; CDR3: CAWSVGQPLYEQYF
J: TRBJ1-4; V: TRBV9; CDR3: CASSVAIAGGDEKLFF
J: TRBJ2-2; V: TRBV7-2; CDR3: CASSPTSGREGELFF
J: TRBJ1-1; V: TRBV19; CDR3: CASSMLVVNTEAFF
J: TRBJ1-1; V: TRBV4-1; CDR3: CASSHPEGLNTEAFF
J: TRBJ2-1; V: TRBV7-2; CDR3: CASSEGLAGGSDEQFF
J: TRBJ2-3; V: TRBV6-4; CDR3: CASSSSGDTQYF
J: TRBJ1-1; V: TRBV7-3; CDR3: CASSSQGETEAFF
J: TRBJ2-7; V: TRBV27; CDR3: CASTRTSGSDLYEQYF
J: TRBJ1-2; V: TRBV9; CDR3: CASSVTGGHYGYTF
J: TRBJ1-3; V: TRBV6-2/TRBV6-3; CDR3: CASSYDWKAGNTIYF
J: TRBJ1-5; V: TRBV13; CDR3: CASSLGTGGNSNQPQHF
J: TRBJ1-5; V: TRBV30; CDR3: CAWNTPGGLNQPQHF
J: TRBJ2-1; V: TRBV27; CDR3: CASSLPGRAFNEQFF
J: TRBJ1-1; V: TRBV6-2/TRBV6-3; CDR3: CASSYTTGHGVGNTEAFF
J: TRBJ1-2; V: TRBV7-2; CDR3: CASSLDVGENGYTF
J: TRBJ1-2; V: TRBV11-3; CDR3: CASSHGTDFYGYTF
J: TRBJ1-1; V: TRBV5-8; CDR3: CASSLVSGREAFF
J: TRBJ2-7; V: TRBV15; CDR3: CATGEGGTSCDEQYF
J: TRBJ1-2; V: TRBV30; CDR3: CAWSVDIHSNYGYTF
J: TRBJ1-6; V: TRBV30; CDR3: CAWSVKGGQGNSPLHF
J: TRBJ1-5; V: TRBV28; CDR3: CASSLYSDRDQPQHF
J: TRBJ2-1; V: TRBV28; CDR3: CASSRRTSGVYNEQFF
J: TRBJ1-5; V: TRBV19; CDR3: CASSITGERQPQHF
J: TRBJ1-1; V: TRBV12-3/TRBV12-4; CDR3: CASNPTGREAFF
J: TRBJ1-5; V: TRBV27; CDR3: CASSSTGGRQPQHF
J: TRBJ1-2; V: TRBV18; CDR3: CASSPGSGGNYGYTF
J: TRBJ1-4; V: TRBV6-5; CDR3: CASSYYRQGGEKLFF
J: TRBJ1-1; V: TRBV7-8; CDR3: CASSFGAKNTEAFF
J: TRBJ1-6; V: TRBV2; CDR3: CASSTGTGLGSPLHF
J: TRBJ2-2; V: TRBV24-1; CDR3: CATSETGKSGELFF
J: TRBJ1-1; V: TRBV18; CDR3: CASSNRRGTPLNTEAFF
J: TRBJ2-2; V: TRBV11-3; CDR3: CASSSPGAGELFF
J: TRBJ2-3; V: TRBV9; CDR3: CASSVAEGGLTDTQYF
J: TRBJ2-3; V: TRBV5-1; CDR3: CASSFRGSGDTQYF
J: TRBJ2-1; V: TRBV7-2; CDR3: CASSLGLDPTYNEQFF
J: TRBJ2-1; V: TRBV11-3; CDR3: CASSLNRGDEQFF
J: TRBJ2-7; V: TRBV19; CDR3: CASSIPGYEQYF